Shown below are 29 T cell receptor beta chains from a single sample sequenced in a study of control samples from healthy donors and cancer patients. Assay: immunoSEQ multiplex PCR; the TCRdb copy retains only in-frame clones and omits some. The table shows 120,000 or so clones, with around 96% occurring only once. Sample: blood. These receptors all stem from a man in his thirties or forties in good health.

The CDR3, as DNA: TGTGCCAGCAGCTTAGTAGAGCCTTACACTGAAGCTTTCTTT. Its translation is CASSLVEPYTEAFF. The V and J genes are TRBV7-9 and TRBJ1-1, with D unresolved. The V gene lost 1 base and the J gene lost 3 bases, with 9 bases spanning the gap. Looked up from germline, CDR1 is SEHNR and CDR2 is FQNEAQ (reference sequence). The CDR3 is 14 residues long. The complete variable domain, with remaining parts taken from reference TRBV7-9 and TRBJ1-1, reads DTGVSQNPRHKITKRGQNVTFRCDPISEHNRLYWYRQTLGQGPEFLTYFQNEAQLEKSRLLSDRFSAERPKGSFSTLEIQRTEQGDSAMYLCASSLVEPYTEAFFGQGTRLTVV.

The rearrangement uses TRBV27 and TRBJ1-2; 8 bases line up with TRBD1. The CDR3 is 14 residues long. Germline V gives CDR1 MNHEY, CDR2 SMNVEV (reference sequence). After removal of 4 bases from V and 4 bases from J, the junction contained 5 bases not matched to a gene. CDR3 amino acids: CASSSRGLGYGYTF. The CDR3 nucleotides are TGTGCCAGCAGTTCCAGGGGGCTTGGCTATGGCTACACCTTC.

This clone has a single count. The chain joins TRBV29-1 to TRBJ2-3; TRBD2 matches at 7 bases. V was pared by 8 bases and J by 4 bases, with 9 bases of the junction left unmatched. The CDR3 extends over 13 amino acids. CDR1 and CDR2 (germline): SQVTM, ANQGSEA. The CDR3: CSLRGDRADTQYF. The CDR3 DNA reads TGCAGCTTACGGGGGGATCGGGCAGATACGCAGTATTTT.

The chain employs TRBV10-3 and TRBJ2-2; D not resolved. V was pared by 3 bases and J by 4 bases, with 12 bases between. The CDR3 extends over 15 amino acids. Germline V lookup: CDR1 ENHRY, CDR2 SYGVKD. The CDR3 nucleotides are TGTGCCATCAGTGATTTCTCCCTCAGCACCGGGGAGCTGTTTTTT. This codes for CAISDFSLSTGELFF.

The chain has TRBV30 and TRBJ2-1; D possibly uses TRBD1 or TRBD2 (5 bases each). The CDR3 extends over 14 amino acids. Trimming shortened V by 2 bases and J by 6 bases, and 14 bases separated the two germline ends. Germline V gives CDR1 GTSNPN, CDR2 SVGIG (reference sequence). CDR3 region: CAWSHGATFNEQFF. The DNA for the CDR3 is TGTGCCTGGAGTCACGGGGCGACTTTCAATGAGCAGTTCTTC.

J is TRBJ1-5 and V is TRBV4-1; D gene uncertain. CDR1 MGHRA and CDR2 YSYEKL come from the germline V gene. V lost 4 bases, J lost 3 bases, and 22 bases lay in between. CDR3 length: 18 residues. CDR3 nucleotide sequence: TGCGCCAGCAGCCGAGAGGGTGGTGGGGTTCGGGTCAATCAGCCCCAGCATTTT. Its protein is CASSREGGGVRVNQPQHF.

The chain joins TRBV6-2 or TRBV6-3 to TRBJ1-1; D unclear. Germline lookup yields CDR1 MNHEY and CDR2 SVGEGT. Between the trimmed V and J ends, which lost 0 bases and 3 bases, there was a span of 11 bases. The CDR3 has 15 amino acids. In DNA, the CDR3 is TGTGCCAGCAGTTACTCCGCCCGGGGTGACACTGAAGCTTTCTTT. Translation: CASSYSARGDTEAFF.

The V and J genes are TRBV14 and TRBJ1-5; TRBD1 aligns across 7 bases. CDR1 SGHDN and CDR2 FVKESK come from the germline V gene. V was clipped by 0 bases and J by 2 bases; unmatched bases: 13. The CDR3 is 19 residues long. This CDR3 reads CASSQDRGRIRGGNQPQHF. CDR3 DNA: TGTGCCAGCAGCCAAGATAGGGGGCGGATCCGAGGGGGCAATCAGCCCCAGCATTTT.

The gene calls are TRBV7-9 and TRBJ1-2, with a tentative D call TRBD1 (6 bases). The CDR3 contains 13 residues. Germline loops: CDR1 SEHNR, CDR2 FQNEAQ (reference sequence). V was trimmed by 2 bases and J by 8 bases, leaving 12 bases between them. The CDR3 bases are TGTGCCAGCAGCTTAACTACAGGGTCCGGCTACACCTTC. Translating it yields CASSLTTGSGYTF. Drawing the rest from reference TRBV7-9 and TRBJ1-2, the complete variable domain is DTGVSQNPRHKITKRGQNVTFRCDPISEHNRLYWYRQTLGQGPEFLTYFQNEAQLEKSRLLSDRFSAERPKGSFSTLEIQRTEQGDSAMYLCASSLTTGSGYTFGSGTRLTVV.

The rearrangement joins TRBV5-5 to TRBJ1-5; D uncertain. In germline, CDR1 is SGHKS, CDR2 YYEKEE (reference sequence). The CDR3 spans 17 residues. The V and J ends lost 0 bases and 2 bases respectively, with 15 bases between them. The CDR3 here is CASSLVQVRSGNQPQHF. Here the CDR3 DNA reads TGTGCCAGCAGCTTGGTCCAGGTGAGGAGCGGCAATCAGCCCCAGCATTTT.

The V and J genes are TRBV9 and TRBJ1-4, with a tentative D call TRBD1 (5 bases). Germline V gene data show CDR1 as SGDLS and CDR2 as YYNGEE. V was clipped by 0 bases and J by 5 bases, with 14 bases between them. The CDR3 totals 16 residues. The CDR3 DNA sequence: TGTGCCAGCAGCGTAGCCAGAACAGGTGGGAATGAAAAACTGTTTTTT. Translation: CASSVARTGGNEKLFF.

This chain joins TRBV21-1 and TRBJ1-5. TRBV21-1 is annotated as a pseudogene. The CDR3 covers 17 residues. CDR3 sequence: CASNSEFQDRVGQPQHF. CDR3 DNA sequence: TGTGCCAGCAACTCCGAATTTCAAGACCGAGTCGGTCAGCCCCAGCATTTT.

The J gene is TRBJ2-1, the V gene TRBV5-1; D may be TRBD1 (6 bases). With 5 bases removed from V and 7 bases from J, the gap between germline ends came to 10 bases. CDR3 length equals 12 residues. Germline V lookup: CDR1 SGHRS, CDR2 YFSETQ. Written as DNA, the CDR3 is TGCGCCAGCAGGGGGGCTTCGAATGAGCAGTTCTTC. Translating it yields CASRGASNEQFF.

This chain connects TRBV5-8 to TRBJ1-2, with 7 bases lining up with TRBD1. V lost 1 base to trimming and J lost 4 bases; unmatched junction nucleotides: 4. CDR1 SGHTS and CDR2 YDEGEE come from the germline V gene. CDR3 size: 14 residues. CDR3 nucleotides: TGTGCCAGCAGCTTGAACAGGGGCGGCTATGGCTACACCTTC. This translates into CASSLNRGGYGYTF.

CDR3 sequence reads: CASSDSRRGGTEQFF. As DNA, the CDR3 is TGTGCCAGCAGTGACTCGAGGCGGGGGGGCACTGAGCAGTTCTTC. J is TRBJ2-1 and V is TRBV6-4; TRBD2 matches 9 bases. Losses at the gene ends were 0 bases for V and 9 bases for J; bases not matched to a gene: 6. The CDR3 consists of 15 residues. From germline, CDR1 is MRHNA and CDR2 SNTAGT.

The V gene is TRBV7-9, the J gene TRBJ1-4; D remains unclear. The V gene's germline CDR1 is SEHNR and CDR2 FQNEAQ (reference sequence). The germline V and J ends were trimmed by 2 bases and 8 bases, with 6 bases remaining between them. The CDR3 totals 12 residues. CDR3 protein: CASSLPGEKLFF. DNA of the CDR3: TGTGCCAGCAGCTTACCCGGCGAAAAACTGTTTTTT.

This rearrangement joins TRBV5-1 to TRBJ2-2, with 7 bases lining up with TRBD1. V trimming: 6 bases; J trimming: 4 bases; junction bases outside the gene matches: 6. The CDR3 runs to 14 residues. The germline gives CDR1 SGHRS, CDR2 YFSETQ. CDR3 sequence: CASTGTASTGELFF. The CDR3 region has the DNA TGCGCCAGCACCGGGACAGCCAGCACCGGGGAGCTGTTTTTT. Filled out from reference TRBV5-1 and TRBJ2-2, the complete variable domain reads KAGVTQTPRYLIKTRGQQVTLSCSPISGHRSVSWYQQTPGQGLQFLFEYFSETQRNKGNFPGRFSGRQFSNSRSEMNVSTLELGDSALYLCASTGTASTGELFFGEGSRLTVL.

This chain connects TRBV30 to TRBJ2-5; maybe TRBD1 (6 bases). The CDR3 extends over 12 amino acids. Germline-derived CDR1 and CDR2 are GTSNPN and SVGIG (reference sequence). The germline V and J ends were trimmed by 2 bases and 5 bases, with 9 bases remaining between them. CDR3 sequence: CAWSPTGETQYF. The DNA of the CDR3 is TGTGCCTGGAGTCCCACAGGGGAGACCCAGTACTTC. The full variable domain, its missing parts supplied by reference TRBV30 and TRBJ2-5, is SQTIHQWPATLVQPVGSPLSLECTVEGTSNPNLYWYRQAAGRGLQLLFYSVGIGQISSEVPQNLSASRPQDRQFILSSKKLLLSDSGFYLCAWSPTGETQYFGPGTRLLVL.

The V and J genes are TRBV12-3 or TRBV12-4 and TRBJ1-2; D uncertain. This CDR3 has 12 residues. Trimming cost V 5 bases and J 5 bases, with 9 bases left between them. The CDR3 loop is CASSPGEYGYTF. The CDR3 DNA reads as TGTGCCAGCAGTCCAGGAGAGTATGGCTACACCTTC.

This sequence joins TRBV6-4 and TRBJ2-3, with 10 bases that match TRBD2. The CDR3 spans 15 residues. V gave up 3 bases and J gave up 2 bases; unmatched junction bases: 2. In germline, CDR1 is MRHNA, CDR2 SNTAGT. The CDR3 nucleotides are TGTGCCAGCAGTGAAGCGGGGGGGCACACAGATACGCAGTATTTT. Its translation: CASSEAGGHTDTQYF.

The count of this clone is one. The chain couples TRBV30 to TRBJ2-5, with D tentatively TRBD1 or TRBD2 (5 bases each). The length of the CDR3 is 14 residues. Trimming took off 8 bases at V and 1 base at J, with 17 bases between the two ends. Germline loops: CDR1 GTSNPN, CDR2 SVGIG (reference sequence). The CDR3 loop reads CAGWDGWSQETQYF. The CDR3 region has the DNA TGTGCCGGGTGGGACGGGTGGAGCCAAGAGACCCAGTACTTC.

V gene TRBV6-5 combines with J gene TRBJ2-2; 7 nucleotides match TRBD1. V gave up 6 bases and J gave up 0 bases; unmatched junction bases: 4. The CDR3 extends over 15 amino acids. CDR1 and CDR2 from the germline V gene are MNHEY and SVGAGI. This CDR3 reads CASRVQGTNTGELFF. The CDR3 DNA reads TGTGCCAGCAGGGTACAGGGGACGAACACCGGGGAGCTGTTTTTT.

The chain couples TRBV14 to TRBJ2-7; a weak D match, TRBD2 (5 bases). The CDR3 spans 15 residues. Germline V gene sequence: CDR1 SGHDN, CDR2 FVKESK. V shed 4 bases and J shed 3 bases, with 16 bases lying between them. CDR3 DNA sequence: TGTGCCAGCAGCCTCGCCGCGGGTAAACTCTACGAGCAGTACTTC. Protein sequence: CASSLAAGKLYEQYF.

The V and J genes are TRBV28 and TRBJ1-2; 7 nucleotides line up with TRBD1. V lost 7 bases to trimming and J lost 8 bases; unmatched junction nucleotides: 16. This CDR3 is 15 amino acids long. CDR1 is MDHEN, CDR2 SYDVKM, per germline. CDR3 region: CASTESGTVPAGYTF. The CDR3 nucleotides read TGTGCCAGCACCGAATCCGGGACAGTACCCGCGGGCTACACCTTC.

The V and J genes are TRBV19 and TRBJ1-2; 7 bases map to TRBD1. V was pared by 5 bases and J by 1 base, with 10 bases of the junction left unmatched. The germline V gene encodes CDR1 LNHDA and CDR2 SQIVND (reference sequence). This CDR3 has 16 residues. The CDR3 is CASSRRTGGINYGYTF. The CDR3 DNA is TGTGCCAGTAGTCGACGGACAGGCGGGATTAACTATGGCTACACCTTC.

This clone was seen once. The chain links TRBV7-2 to TRBJ1-3, with TRBD1 identical over 7 bases. This CDR3 has 16 amino acids. CDR1 SGHTA and CDR2 FQGNSA come from the germline V gene. Unmatched junction bases numbered 5, after V lost 1 base and J lost 2 bases. CDR3 in DNA: TGTGCCAGCAGCTTAGGTCAGGGGGGAACTGGAAACACCATATATTTT. Translating it yields CASSLGQGGTGNTIYF.

The chain uses TRBV7-2 and TRBJ1-4; a possible D gene is TRBD1 (6 bases). In germline, CDR1 is SGHTA, CDR2 FQGNSA. V lost 1 base to trimming and J lost 10 bases, with 13 bases between them. The CDR3 sequence is 14 residues long. CDR3 in amino acids: CASSLGPEGGKLFF. The CDR3 bases are TGTGCCAGCAGCTTAGGTCCGGAGGGGGGAAAACTGTTTTTT.

This chain uses TRBV12-3 or TRBV12-4 with TRBJ2-7; D not certain. V lost 2 bases, J lost 11 bases, and 16 bases lay in between. CDR3 length: 13 residues. The CDR3 coding sequence is TGTGCCAGCAGTTTATCGATTAGCCTGCGAGAGTACTTC. Its protein product is CASSLSISLREYF.

J is TRBJ2-7 and V is TRBV27; possibly TRBD1 or TRBD2 for D (6 bases each). Trimming shortened V by 5 bases and J by 3 bases, and 14 bases separated the two germline ends. The CDR3 totals 14 residues. CDR1 is MNHEY and CDR2 is SMNVEV in the germline V gene (reference sequence). This chain's CDR3 is CASSPIGGLYEQYF. CDR3 coding DNA: TGTGCCAGCAGTCCAATCGGGGGCCTCTACGAGCAGTACTTC.